This T cell receptor (beta chain) was sequenced for a study of OX40 agonist ivuxolimab in advanced cancers. Study background: Eligibility admitted prior anti-PD-1, anti-PD-L1 or anti-CTLA-4 therapy; roughly 37% had some. Study-wide findings and caveats: At 0.1 to 3.0 mg/kg, clonal expansion of CD4+ and CD8+ blood T cells had occurred by week 6.

CDR3 length: 15 residues. V was clipped by 0 bases and J by 2 bases, with 11 bases between them. Germline CDR1 is SGHRS and CDR2 is YFSETQ. A note on this clone: The antigen remains unidentified.

Here immunoSEQ multiplex PCR was the method, and the copy in TCRdb shows in-frame clones only, minus some. This table has 40,000 or so clones, 75% to 90% appearing once. The gene calls are TRBV5-1 and TRBJ1-2; D unclear. The TCR comes from an adult with an advanced solid tumor such as melanoma, head and neck, liver or kidney cancer. The source material was CD4+ or CD8+ T cells sorted from blood, sampled in a trial of the OX40 agonist ivuxolimab. In DNA form, the CDR3 reads TGCGCCAGCAGCTTGGGGACGGCTGGAAACTATGGCTACACCTTC. It codes for CASSLGTAGNYGYTF.